This T cell receptor beta chain appears in the sequencing data of a study of T cell changes during pregnancy in multiple sclerosis. The method was immunoSEQ multiplex PCR; TCRdb's version includes in-frame clones alone and lacks a portion of them. Altogether about 93,000 clones are present, approximately 92% being singletons, with the ten largest covering about 2%. This CDR3 contains 18 residues. V lost 0 bases, J lost 4 bases, and 7 bases stayed unmatched. The V gene's germline CDR1 is SGDLS and CDR2 YYNGEE. The source of this sequence is a female donor with multiple sclerosis, enrolled in a pregnancy study. This sample comprised peripheral blood, obtained after pregnancy. This chain links TRBV9 with TRBJ2-1, with 13 bases aligning to TRBD2. CDR3: CASSVVAGTSGAYNEQFF. Written as DNA, the CDR3 is TGTGCCAGCAGCGTAGTAGCAGGGACTAGCGGGGCTTACAATGAGCAGTTCTTC.